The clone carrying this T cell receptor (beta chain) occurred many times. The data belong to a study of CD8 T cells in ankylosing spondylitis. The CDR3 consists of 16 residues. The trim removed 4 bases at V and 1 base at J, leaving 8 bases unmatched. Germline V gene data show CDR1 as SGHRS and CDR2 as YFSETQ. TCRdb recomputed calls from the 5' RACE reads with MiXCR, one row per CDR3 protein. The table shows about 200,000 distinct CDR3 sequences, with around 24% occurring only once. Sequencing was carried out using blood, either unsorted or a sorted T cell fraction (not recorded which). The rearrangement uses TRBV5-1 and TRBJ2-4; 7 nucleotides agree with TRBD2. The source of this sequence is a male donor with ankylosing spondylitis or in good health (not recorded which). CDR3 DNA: TGCGCCAGCAGCAGGGAGGGGTTGGCGGCCAAAAACATTCAGTACTTC. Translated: CASSREGLAAKNIQYF.